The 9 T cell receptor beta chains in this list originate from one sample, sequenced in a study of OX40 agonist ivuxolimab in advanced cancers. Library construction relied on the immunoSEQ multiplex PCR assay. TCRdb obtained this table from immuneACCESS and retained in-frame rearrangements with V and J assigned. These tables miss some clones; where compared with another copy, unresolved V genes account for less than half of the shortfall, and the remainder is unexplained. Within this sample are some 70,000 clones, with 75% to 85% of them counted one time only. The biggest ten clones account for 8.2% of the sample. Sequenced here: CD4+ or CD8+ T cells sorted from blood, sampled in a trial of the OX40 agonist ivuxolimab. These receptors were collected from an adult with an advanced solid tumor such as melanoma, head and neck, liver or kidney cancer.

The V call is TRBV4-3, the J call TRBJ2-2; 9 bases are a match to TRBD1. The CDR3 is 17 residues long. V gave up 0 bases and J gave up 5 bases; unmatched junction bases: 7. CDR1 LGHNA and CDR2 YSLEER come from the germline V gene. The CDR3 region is CASSQDSQGAGTGELFF. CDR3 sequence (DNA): TGCGCCAGCAGCCAAGATTCACAGGGGGCGGGTACCGGGGAGCTGTTTTTT.

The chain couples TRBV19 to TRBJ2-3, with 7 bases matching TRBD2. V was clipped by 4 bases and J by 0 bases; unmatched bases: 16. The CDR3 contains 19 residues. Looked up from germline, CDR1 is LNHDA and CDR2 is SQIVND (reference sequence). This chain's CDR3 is CASSTTHFVRGGSTDTQYF. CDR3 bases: TGTGCCAGTAGTACCACACATTTCGTCCGGGGAGGGAGCACAGATACGCAGTATTTT.

CDR3 nucleotides: TGTGCCAGCACGTTGGGGGGTAACCAGCCCCAGCATTTT. The encoded protein is CASTLGGNQPQHF. This sequence joins TRBV6-1 and TRBJ1-5; D might be TRBD1 (5 bases). With 7 bases removed from V and 7 bases from J, the gap between germline ends came to 14 bases. From germline, CDR1 is MNHNS and CDR2 SASEGT. The CDR3 has 13 residues.

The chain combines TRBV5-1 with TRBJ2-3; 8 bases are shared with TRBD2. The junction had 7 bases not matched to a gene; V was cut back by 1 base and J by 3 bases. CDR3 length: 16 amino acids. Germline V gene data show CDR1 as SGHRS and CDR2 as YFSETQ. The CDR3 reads CASSLQRGTGTDTQYF. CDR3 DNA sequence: TGCGCCAGCAGCTTGCAGCGGGGGACGGGGACAGATACGCAGTATTTT.

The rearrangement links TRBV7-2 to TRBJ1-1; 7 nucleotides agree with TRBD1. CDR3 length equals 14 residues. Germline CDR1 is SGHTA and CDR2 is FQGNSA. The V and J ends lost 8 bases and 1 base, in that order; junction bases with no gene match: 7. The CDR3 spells CASSLDRANTEAFF. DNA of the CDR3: TGTGCCAGCTCACTTGACAGGGCGAACACTGAAGCTTTCTTT.

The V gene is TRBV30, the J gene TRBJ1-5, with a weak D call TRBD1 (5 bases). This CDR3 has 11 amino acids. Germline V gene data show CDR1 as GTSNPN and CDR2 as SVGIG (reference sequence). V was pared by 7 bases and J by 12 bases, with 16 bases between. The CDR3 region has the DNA TGTGCCTACAATTTAGGGGCGAACCAGCATTTT. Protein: CAYNLGANQHF.

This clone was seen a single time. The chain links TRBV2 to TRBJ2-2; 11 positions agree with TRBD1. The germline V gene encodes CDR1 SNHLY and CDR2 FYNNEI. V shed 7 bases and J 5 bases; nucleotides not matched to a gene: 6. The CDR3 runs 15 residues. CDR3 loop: CASKWTGGETGELFF. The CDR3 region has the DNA TGTGCCAGCAAATGGACAGGGGGCGAGACCGGGGAGCTGTTTTTT.

The CDR3 DNA is TGTGCCAGCTCACCACGGGGGGCAGATACGCAGTATTTT. It yields the protein CASSPRGADTQYF. The chain carries TRBV18 and TRBJ2-3, with D maybe TRBD2 (6 bases). Germline V lookup: CDR1 KGHSH, CDR2 LQKENI. Between the trimmed V and J ends, which lost 1 base and 4 bases, there was a span of 6 bases. CDR3 length: 13 amino acids.

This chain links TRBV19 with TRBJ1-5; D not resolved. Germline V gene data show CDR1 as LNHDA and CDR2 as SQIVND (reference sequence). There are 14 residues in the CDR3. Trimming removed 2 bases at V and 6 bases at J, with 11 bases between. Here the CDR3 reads CASSIPLDLQPQHF. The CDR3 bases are TGTGCCAGTAGTATACCCCTGGACCTTCAGCCCCAGCATTTT.